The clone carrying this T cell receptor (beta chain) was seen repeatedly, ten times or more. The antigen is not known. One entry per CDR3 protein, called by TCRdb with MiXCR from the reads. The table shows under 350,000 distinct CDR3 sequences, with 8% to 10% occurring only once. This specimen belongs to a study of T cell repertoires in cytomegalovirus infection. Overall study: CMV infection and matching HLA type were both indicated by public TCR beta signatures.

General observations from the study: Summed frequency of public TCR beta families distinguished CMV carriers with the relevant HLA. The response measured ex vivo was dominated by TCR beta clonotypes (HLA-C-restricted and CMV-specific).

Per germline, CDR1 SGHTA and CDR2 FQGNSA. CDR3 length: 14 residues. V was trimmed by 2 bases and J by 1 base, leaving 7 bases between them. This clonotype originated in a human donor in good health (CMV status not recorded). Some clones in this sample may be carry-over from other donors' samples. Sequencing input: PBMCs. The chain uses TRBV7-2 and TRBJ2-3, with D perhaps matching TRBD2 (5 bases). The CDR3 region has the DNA TGTGCCAGCAGCTTACGGACTGGCACAGATACGCAGTATTTT. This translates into CASSLRTGTDTQYF.